This TCR beta chain was identified in a study of blood T cells in healthy people across ages. Broader study findings: Researchers said unsorted PBMCs prevented a conclusive naive versus antigen-experienced comparison. Fewer expanded clones and more diversity marked long-lived versus aged donors.

This clonotype was found a few times. Its specificity is not known. Combining a sample-barcoded 5' primer with a J-beta primer mix, a second PCR ran for 7 to 11 cycles. Each CDR3 protein gets one entry after TCRdb re-called the 5' RACE reads with MiXCR. The sample holds 780,000 or so distinct CDR3 sequences; around 25% are singletons and the top ten take roughly 3.8%. The CDR3 loop spans 15 amino acids. The V end was cut by 2 bases, the J end by 8 bases, with 19 bases between. Germline values: CDR1 DFQATT, CDR2 SNEGSKA (reference sequence). These data were likewise used in another study, on T cells of mothers and their children. As that report states: All RNA that had been extracted was used for cDNA synthesis at 1.5 ug per 15 ul. Related pairs of mothers and children showed slightly higher, non-significant overlap versus unrelated pairs.

Source material: blood. The sequence was collected from a boy aged 10-17 years in good health. The chain uses TRBV20-1 and TRBJ2-1; D is unclear. CDR3: CSARSSELQNYEQFF. CDR3 bases: TGCAGTGCTAGATCCTCGGAGTTGCAAAACTATGAGCAGTTCTTC.